Here is one T cell receptor beta chain with its context. The data belong to a study of blood T cell repertoires in COVID-19. At the level of the study: Acute-phase and convalescent COVID-19 samples originated in the United States, Italy and Spain.

Sequencing was performed with immunoSEQ multiplex PCR; in TCRdb, only in-frame clones are kept and a portion is missing. The data show about 330,000 clones, with about 85% seen just once and less than 6% held by the top ten. Recovered Cohort 3 donors showed two negative PCRs, clearance, or symptom resolution. The V end was cut by 2 bases, the J end by 4 bases, with 7 bases between. Looked up from germline, CDR1 is SGHDN and CDR2 is FVKESK. This CDR3 has 13 amino acids. V gene TRBV14 combines with J gene TRBJ2-3; no reliable D call. This TCR was sampled from a woman in her 30s who had recovered from COVID-19. Sequenced input: PBMCs or T cells enriched from blood (not recorded which). For the CDR3, the DNA is TGTGCCAGCAGCCAACCCCCCGCAGATACGCAGTATTTT. Translation: CASSQPPADTQYF. The full variable domain, in which reference TRBV14 and TRBJ2-3 provide the parts outside the CDR3, is EAGVTQFPSHSVIEKGQTVTLRCDPISGHDNLYWYRRVMGKEIKFLLHFVKESKQDESGMPNNRFLAERTGGTYSTLKVQPAELEDSGVYFCASSQPPADTQYFGPGTRLTVL.